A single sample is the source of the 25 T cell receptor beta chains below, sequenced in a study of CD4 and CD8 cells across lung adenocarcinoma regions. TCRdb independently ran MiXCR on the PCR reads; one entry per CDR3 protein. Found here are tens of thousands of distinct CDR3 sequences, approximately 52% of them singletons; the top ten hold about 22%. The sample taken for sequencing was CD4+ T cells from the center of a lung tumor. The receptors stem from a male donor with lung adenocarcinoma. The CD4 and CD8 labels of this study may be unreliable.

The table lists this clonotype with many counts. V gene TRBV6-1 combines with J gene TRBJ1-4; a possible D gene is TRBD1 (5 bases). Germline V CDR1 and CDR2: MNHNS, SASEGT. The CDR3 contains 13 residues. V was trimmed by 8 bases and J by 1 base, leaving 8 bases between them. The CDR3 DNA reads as TGTGCCAGCCACGGGGGAACTAATGAAAAACTGTTTTTT. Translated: CASHGGTNEKLFF.

In DNA form, the CDR3 reads TGTGCGGGCATCGTGGGAGTAGCCAAAAACACCCAGTACTTC. The encoded protein is CAGIVGVAKNTQYF. V is TRBV10-3 and J is TRBJ2-4; D might be TRBD2 (5 bases). The CDR3 length is 14 residues. The V gene's germline CDR1 is ENHRY and CDR2 SYGVKD.

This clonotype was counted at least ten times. The CDR3 protein is CASSWVAVNTGELFF. CDR3 nucleotide sequence: TGTGCCAGCAGCTGGGTCGCGGTTAACACCGGGGAGCTGTTTTTT. V usage is TRBV7-2 and J usage is TRBJ2-2, with D uncertain. The V end lost 4 bases, the J end lost 2 bases, and 11 bases lay between the germline ends. CDR1 is SGHTA and CDR2 is FQGNSA in the germline V gene. The CDR3 has 15 residues.

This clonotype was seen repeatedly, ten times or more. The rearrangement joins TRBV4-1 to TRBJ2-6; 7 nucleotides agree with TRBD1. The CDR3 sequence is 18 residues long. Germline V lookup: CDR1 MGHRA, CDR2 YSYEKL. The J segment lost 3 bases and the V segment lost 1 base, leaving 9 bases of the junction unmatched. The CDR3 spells CASSQGMDRTFGANVLTF. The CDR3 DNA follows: TGCGCCAGCAGCCAAGGGATGGACAGGACGTTTGGGGCCAACGTCCTGACTTTC.

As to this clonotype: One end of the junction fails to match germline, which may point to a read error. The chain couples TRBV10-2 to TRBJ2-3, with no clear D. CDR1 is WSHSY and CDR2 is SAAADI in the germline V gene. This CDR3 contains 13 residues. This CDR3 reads CARGLCGKDIQYF. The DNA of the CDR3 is TGCGCCAGGGGGTTGTGCGGCAAAGATATTCAGTACTTT.

CDR3 sequence reads: CASRERLTDTQYF. The DNA for the CDR3 is TGTGCCAGCAGGGAAAGGCTCACAGATACGCAGTATTTT. The rearrangement joins TRBV6-1 to TRBJ2-3; D unclear. CDR1 and CDR2 (germline): MNHNS, SASEGT. V was trimmed by 6 bases and J by 2 bases, leaving 9 bases between them. The CDR3 loop spans 13 amino acids.

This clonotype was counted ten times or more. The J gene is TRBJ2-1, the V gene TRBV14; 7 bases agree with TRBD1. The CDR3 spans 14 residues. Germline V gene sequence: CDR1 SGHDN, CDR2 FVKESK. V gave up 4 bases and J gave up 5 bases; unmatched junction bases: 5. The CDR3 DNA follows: TGTGCCAGCAGCCCCAGGGACAGTGACAATGAGCAGTTCTTC. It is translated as CASSPRDSDNEQFF.

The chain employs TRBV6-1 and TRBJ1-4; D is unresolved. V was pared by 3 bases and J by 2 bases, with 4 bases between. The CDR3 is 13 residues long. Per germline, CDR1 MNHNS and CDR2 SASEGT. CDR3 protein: CASSDSTNEKLFF. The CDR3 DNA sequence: TGTGCCAGCAGTGACAGTACTAATGAAAAACTGTTTTTT.

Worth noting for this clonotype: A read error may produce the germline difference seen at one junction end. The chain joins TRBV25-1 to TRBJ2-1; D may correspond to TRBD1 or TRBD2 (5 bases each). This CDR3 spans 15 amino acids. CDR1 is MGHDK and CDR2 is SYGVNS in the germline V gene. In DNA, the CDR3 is TGTGCCAGCAGCCACAATCAGAGGGGTACCTACGAGCAGCTCTTC. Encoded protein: CASSHNQRGTYEQLF.

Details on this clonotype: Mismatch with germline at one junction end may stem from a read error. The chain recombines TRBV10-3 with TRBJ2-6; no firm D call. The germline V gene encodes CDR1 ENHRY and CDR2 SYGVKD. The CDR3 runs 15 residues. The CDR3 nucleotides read TGTGCCAGCAGTCAGGCACTCACTGGCGCCTACGTGCTGACCTTC. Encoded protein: CASSQALTGAYVLTF.

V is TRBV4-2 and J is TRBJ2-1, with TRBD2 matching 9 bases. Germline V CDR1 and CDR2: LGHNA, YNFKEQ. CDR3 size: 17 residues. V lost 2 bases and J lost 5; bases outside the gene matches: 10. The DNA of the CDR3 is TGTGCCAGCAGCCAAACACTAGCGGGCGCCGATAACAATGAGCAGTTCTTC. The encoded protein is CASSQTLAGADNNEQFF.

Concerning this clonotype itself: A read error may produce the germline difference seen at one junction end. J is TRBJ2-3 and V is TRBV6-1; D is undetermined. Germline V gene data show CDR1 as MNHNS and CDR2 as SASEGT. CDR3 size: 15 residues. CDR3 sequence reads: CASSKSVRGKDTQYF. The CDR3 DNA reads TGTGCCAGCAGCAAAAGCGTGAGAGGCAAAGATACTCAGTATTTT.

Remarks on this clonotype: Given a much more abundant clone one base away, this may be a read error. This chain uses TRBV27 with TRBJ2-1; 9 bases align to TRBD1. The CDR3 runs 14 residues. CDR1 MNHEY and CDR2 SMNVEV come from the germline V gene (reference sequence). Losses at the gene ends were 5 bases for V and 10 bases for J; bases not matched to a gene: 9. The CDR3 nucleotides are TGTGCCAGCAGTGGGACAGGGAGTAACTACGAGCAGTTCTTC. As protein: CASSGTGSNYEQFF.

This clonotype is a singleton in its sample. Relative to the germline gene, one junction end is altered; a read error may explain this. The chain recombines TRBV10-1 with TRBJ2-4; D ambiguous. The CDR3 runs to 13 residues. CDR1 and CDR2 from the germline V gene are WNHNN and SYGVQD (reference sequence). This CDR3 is CASSEWGKNTQYF. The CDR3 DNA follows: TGCGCCAGCAGTGAGTGGGGAAAAAACACGCAGTATTTC.

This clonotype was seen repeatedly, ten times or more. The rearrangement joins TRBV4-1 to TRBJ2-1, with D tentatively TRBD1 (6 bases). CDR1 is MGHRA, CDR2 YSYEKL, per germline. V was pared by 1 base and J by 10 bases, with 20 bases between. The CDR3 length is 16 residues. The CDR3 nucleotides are TGCGCCAGCAGCCAAGGGGTTGGGGGCCGCCCGGGCGAGCAGTTCTTC. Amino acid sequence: CASSQGVGGRPGEQFF.

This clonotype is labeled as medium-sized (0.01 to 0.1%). CDR3 nucleotides: TGTGCCAGCAGTTTAGTCGGGACAGCCCTCACAGATACGCAGTATTTT. Residues: CASSLVGTALTDTQYF. This chain links TRBV27 with TRBJ2-3; 7 nucleotides match TRBD1. This CDR3 contains 16 residues. Germline V gene lookup returns CDR1 MNHEY and CDR2 SMNVEV (reference sequence). With 2 bases clipped from V and 2 bases from J, the junction kept 7 bases outside the gene matches.

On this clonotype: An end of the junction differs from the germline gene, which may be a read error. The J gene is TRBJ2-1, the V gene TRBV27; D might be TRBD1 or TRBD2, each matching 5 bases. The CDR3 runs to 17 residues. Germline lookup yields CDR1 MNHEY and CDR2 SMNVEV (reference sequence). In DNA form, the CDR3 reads TGTGCCAGCAGTCCTGGCCGAGGGGCTTCTGAGAAAGAGACGCAGTATTTC. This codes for CASSPGRGASEKETQYF.

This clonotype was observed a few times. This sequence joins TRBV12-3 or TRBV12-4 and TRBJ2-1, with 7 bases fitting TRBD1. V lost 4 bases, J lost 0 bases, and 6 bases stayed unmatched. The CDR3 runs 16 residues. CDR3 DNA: TGTGCCAGCAGTTACCGACAGGGTGGCTCCTACAATGAGCAGTTCTTC. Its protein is CASSYRQGGSYNEQFF.

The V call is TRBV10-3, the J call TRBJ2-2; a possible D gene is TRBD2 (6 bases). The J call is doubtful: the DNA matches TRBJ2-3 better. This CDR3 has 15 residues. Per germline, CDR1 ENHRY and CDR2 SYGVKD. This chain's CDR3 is CVMGLQAVITGTQYF. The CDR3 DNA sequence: TGTGTCATGGGACTCCAGGCTGTGATTACCGGGACGCAGTATTTT.

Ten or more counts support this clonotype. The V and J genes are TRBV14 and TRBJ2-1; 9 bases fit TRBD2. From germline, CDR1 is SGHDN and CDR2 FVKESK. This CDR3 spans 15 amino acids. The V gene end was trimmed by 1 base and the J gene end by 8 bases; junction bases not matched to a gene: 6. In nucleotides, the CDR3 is TGTGCCAGCAGCCAAGCCAGCGGGAGGATCTATGAGCAGTTCTTC. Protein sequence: CASSQASGRIYEQFF.

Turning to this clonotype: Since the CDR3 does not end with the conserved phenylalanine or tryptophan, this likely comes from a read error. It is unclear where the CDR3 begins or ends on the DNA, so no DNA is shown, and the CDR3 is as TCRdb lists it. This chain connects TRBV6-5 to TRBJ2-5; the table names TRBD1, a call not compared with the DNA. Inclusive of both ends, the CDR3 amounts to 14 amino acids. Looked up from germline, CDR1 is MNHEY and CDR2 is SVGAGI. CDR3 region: CASSLDSRWDEHLL.

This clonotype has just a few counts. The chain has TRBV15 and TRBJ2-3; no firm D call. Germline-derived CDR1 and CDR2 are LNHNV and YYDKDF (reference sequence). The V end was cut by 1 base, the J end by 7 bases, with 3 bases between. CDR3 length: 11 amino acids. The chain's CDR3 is CATSRGYTQYF. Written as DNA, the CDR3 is TGTGCCACCAGCAGAGGGTATACGCAGTATTTT.

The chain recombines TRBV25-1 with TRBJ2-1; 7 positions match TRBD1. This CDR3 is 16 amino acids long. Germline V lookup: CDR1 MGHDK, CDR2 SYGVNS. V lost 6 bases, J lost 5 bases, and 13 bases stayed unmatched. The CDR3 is CASSGQARGVDNEQFF. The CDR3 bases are TGTGCCAGCAGCGGACAGGCTCGGGGAGTGGACAATGAGCAGTTCTTC.

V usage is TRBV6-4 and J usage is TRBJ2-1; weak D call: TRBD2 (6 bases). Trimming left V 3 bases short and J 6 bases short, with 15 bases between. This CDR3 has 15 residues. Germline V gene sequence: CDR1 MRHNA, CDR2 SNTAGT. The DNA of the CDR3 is TGTGCCAGCAGTGAGTCTTCGGGAGAGGTCAATGAGCAGTTCTTC. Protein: CASSESSGEVNEQFF.

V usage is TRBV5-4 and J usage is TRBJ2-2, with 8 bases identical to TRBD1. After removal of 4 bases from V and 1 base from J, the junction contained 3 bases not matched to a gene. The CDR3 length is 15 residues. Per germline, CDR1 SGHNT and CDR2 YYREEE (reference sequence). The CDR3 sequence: CASSHGQGNTGELFF. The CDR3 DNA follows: TGTGCCAGCAGCCACGGACAGGGGAACACCGGGGAGCTGTTTTTT.